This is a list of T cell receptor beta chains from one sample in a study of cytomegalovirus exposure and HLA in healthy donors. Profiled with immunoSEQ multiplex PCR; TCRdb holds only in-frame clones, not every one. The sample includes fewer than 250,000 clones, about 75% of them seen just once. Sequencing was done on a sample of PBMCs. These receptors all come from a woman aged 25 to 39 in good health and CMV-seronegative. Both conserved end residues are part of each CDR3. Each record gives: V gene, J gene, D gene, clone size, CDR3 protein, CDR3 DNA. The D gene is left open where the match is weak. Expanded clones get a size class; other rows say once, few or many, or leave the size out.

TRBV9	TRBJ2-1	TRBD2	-	CASSPGGGNYNEQFF	TGTGCCAGCAGCCCGGGAGGGGGGAACTACAATGAGCAGTTCTTC
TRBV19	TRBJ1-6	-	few	CASRAKLNSPLHF	TGTGCCAGTAGGGCCAAGTTAAATTCACCCCTCCACTTT
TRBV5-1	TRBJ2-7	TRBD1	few	CASSTRGQTYEQYF	TGCGCCAGCAGCACGAGGGGGCAAACCTACGAGCAGTACTTC
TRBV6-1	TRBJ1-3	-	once	CASKQVSGNTIYF	TGTGCCAGTAAACAGGTTTCAGGAAACACCATATATTTT
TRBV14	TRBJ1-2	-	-	CASSQDQGISYGYTF	TGTGCCAGCAGCCAAGATCAGGGGATTTCCTATGGCTACACCTTC
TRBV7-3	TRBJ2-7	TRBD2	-	CASSELAGPWEQYF	TGTGCCAGCAGCGAACTAGCGGGACCGTGGGAGCAGTACTTC
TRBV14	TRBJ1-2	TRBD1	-	CASSHRSGGYGYTF	TGTGCCAGCAGCCATCGATCAGGGGGCTATGGCTACACCTTC
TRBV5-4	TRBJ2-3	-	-	CASSLDYASTDTQYF	TGTGCCAGCAGCTTGGACTATGCTAGCACAGATACGCAGTATTTT
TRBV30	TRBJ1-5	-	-	CAWSRAGANQPQHF	TGTGCCTGGAGTAGGGCAGGGGCCAATCAGCCCCAGCATTTT
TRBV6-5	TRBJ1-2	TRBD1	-	CASRRAGTGDRYTF	TGTGCCAGCAGGCGAGCCGGGACAGGGGATCGCTACACCTTC
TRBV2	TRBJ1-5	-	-	CASSEPGLNQPQHF	TGTGCCAGCAGTGAACCGGGACTTAATCAGCCCCAGCATTTT
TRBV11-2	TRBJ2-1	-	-	CASSLIARGGHEQFF	TGTGCCAGCAGCCTCATCGCCCGTGGGGGCCATGAGCAGTTCTTC
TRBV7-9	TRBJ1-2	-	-	CSSSLSLASRVYGYTF	TGTTCCAGCAGCTTATCTCTCGCCTCCCGGGTGTATGGCTACACCTTC
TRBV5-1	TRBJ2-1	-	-	CASSPSLSLYNEQFF	TGCGCCAGCAGCCCGAGTCTAAGCCTCTACAATGAGCAGTTCTTC